This TCR beta chain is from a study of blood T cell repertoires in COVID-19. This clone was picked up one time. CDR1 is MNHNY, CDR2 SVGAGI, per germline (reference sequence). The CDR3 loop spans 14 amino acids. V gave up 5 bases and J gave up 2 bases, with 13 bases separating them. The protocol was immunoSEQ multiplex PCR, while the TCRdb copy is restricted to in-frame clones and leaves out a portion. The sample records about 130,000 clones, roughly four fifths being singletons. The V and J genes are TRBV6-6 and TRBJ2-7; possible D gene TRBD2, 6 bases. This receptor was obtained from a human donor in a cohort sampled during active COVID-19. Source material: peripheral blood. The CDR3 is CASSLLGGTYEQYF. The CDR3 coding sequence is TGTGCCAGCAGTCTCCTGGGGGGAACCTACGAGCAGTACTTC.